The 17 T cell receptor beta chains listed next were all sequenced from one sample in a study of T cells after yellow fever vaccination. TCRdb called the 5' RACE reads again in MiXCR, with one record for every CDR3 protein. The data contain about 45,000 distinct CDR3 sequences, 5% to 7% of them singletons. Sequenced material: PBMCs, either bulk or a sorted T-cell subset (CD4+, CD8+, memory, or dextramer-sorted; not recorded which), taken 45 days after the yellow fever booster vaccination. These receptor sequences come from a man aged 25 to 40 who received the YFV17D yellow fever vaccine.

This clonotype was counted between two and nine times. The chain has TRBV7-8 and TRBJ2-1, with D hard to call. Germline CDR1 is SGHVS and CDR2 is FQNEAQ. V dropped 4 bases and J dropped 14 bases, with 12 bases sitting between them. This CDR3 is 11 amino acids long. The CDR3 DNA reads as TGTGCCAGCAGCTCCCGGGTACAGAAGTTCTTC. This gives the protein CASSSRVQKFF.

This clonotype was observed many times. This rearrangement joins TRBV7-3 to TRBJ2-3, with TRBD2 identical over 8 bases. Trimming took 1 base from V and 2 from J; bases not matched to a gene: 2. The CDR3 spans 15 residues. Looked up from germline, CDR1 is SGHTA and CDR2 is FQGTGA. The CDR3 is CASSLRREDTDTQYF. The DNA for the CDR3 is TGTGCCAGCAGCTTAAGGCGGGAGGACACAGATACGCAGTATTTT.

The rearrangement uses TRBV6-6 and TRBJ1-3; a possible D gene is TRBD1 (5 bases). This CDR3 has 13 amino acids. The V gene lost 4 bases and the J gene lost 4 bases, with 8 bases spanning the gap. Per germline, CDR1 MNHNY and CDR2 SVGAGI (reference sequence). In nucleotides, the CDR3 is TGTGCCAGCAGTTTCGACAGCGGAAACACCATATATTTT. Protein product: CASSFDSGNTIYF.

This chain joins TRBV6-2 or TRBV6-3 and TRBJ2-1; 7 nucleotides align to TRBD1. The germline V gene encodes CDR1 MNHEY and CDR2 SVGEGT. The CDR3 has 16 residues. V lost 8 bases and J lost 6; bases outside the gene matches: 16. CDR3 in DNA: TGTGCCAGCCACCAGATTCGACAGGGTTTTTTCAATGAGCAGTTCTTC. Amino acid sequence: CASHQIRQGFFNEQFF.

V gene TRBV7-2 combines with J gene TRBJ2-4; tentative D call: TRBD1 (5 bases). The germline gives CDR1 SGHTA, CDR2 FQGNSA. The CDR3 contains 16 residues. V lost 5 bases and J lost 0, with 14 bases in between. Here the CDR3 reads CASSPQASEAKNIQYF. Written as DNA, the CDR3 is TGTGCCAGCAGCCCACAGGCGTCTGAAGCCAAAAACATTCAGTACTTC.

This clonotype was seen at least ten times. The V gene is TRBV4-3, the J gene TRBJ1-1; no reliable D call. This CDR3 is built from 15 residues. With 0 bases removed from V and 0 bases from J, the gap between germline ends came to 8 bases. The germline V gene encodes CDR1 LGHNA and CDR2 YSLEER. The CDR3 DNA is TGCGCCAGCAGCCAAGATTATACTTTGAACACTGAAGCTTTCTTT. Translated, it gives CASSQDYTLNTEAFF.

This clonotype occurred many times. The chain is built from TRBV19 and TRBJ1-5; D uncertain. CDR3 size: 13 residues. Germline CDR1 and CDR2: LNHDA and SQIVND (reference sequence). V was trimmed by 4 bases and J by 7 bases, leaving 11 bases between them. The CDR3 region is CASSTVFSQPQHF. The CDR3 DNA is TGTGCCAGTAGTACGGTTTTTTCGCAGCCCCAGCATTTT.

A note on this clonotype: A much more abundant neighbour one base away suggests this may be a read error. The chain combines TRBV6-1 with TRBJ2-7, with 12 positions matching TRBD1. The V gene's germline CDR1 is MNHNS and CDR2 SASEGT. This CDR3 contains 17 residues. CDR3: CSSGDTRDRGHPYEQYF. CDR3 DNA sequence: TGTTCCAGCGGCGACACGAGGGACAGGGGGCACCCCTACGAGCAGTACTTC.

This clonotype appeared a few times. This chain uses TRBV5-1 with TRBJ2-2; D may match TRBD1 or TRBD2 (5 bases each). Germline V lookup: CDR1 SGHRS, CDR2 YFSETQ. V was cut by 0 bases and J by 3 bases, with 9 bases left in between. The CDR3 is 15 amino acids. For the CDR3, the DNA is TGCGCCAGCAGCTTGGAAACGGGACACACCGGGGAGCTGTTTTTT. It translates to CASSLETGHTGELFF.

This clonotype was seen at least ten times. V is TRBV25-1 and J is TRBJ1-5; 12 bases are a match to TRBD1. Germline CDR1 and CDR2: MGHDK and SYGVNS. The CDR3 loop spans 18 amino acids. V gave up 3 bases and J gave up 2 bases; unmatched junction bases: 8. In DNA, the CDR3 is TGTGCCAGCAGTGATGGGACAGGGGGCATTAAAGGCAATCAGCCCCAGCATTTT. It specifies CASSDGTGGIKGNQPQHF.

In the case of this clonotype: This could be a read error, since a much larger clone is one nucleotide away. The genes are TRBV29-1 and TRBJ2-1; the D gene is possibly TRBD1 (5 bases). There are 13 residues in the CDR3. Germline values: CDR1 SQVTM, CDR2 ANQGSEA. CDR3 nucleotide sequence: TGCAGCGCCCCTGGGGCCGGCTACAATGAGGAGTTCTTC. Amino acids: CSAPGAGYNEEFF.

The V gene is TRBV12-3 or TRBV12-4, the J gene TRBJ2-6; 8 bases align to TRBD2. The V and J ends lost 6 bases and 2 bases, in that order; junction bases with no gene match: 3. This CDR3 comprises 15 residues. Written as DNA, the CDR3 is TGTGCCAGCAGACGGGGGGGGGCTGGGGCCAACGTCCTGACTTTC. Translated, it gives CASRRGGAGANVLTF.

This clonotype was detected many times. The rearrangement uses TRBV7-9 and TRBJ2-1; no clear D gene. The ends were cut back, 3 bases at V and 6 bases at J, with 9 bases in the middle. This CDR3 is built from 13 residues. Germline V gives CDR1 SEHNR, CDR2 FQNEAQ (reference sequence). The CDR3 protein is CASSFPHTNEQFF. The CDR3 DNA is TGTGCCAGCAGCTTTCCCCATACCAATGAGCAGTTCTTC.

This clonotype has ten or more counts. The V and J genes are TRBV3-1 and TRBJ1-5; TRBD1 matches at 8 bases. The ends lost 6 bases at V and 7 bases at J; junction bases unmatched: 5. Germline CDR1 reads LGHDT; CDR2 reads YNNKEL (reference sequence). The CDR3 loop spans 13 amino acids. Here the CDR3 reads CASSTGGRQPQHF. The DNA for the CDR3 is TGTGCCAGCAGTACAGGGGGACGGCAGCCCCAGCATTTT. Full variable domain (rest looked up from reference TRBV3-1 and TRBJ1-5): DTAVSQTPKYLVTQMGNDKSIKCEQNLGHDTMYWYKQDSKKFLKIMFSYNNKELIINETVPNRFSPKSPDKAHLNLHINSLELGDSAVYFCASSTGGRQPQHFGDGTRLSIL.

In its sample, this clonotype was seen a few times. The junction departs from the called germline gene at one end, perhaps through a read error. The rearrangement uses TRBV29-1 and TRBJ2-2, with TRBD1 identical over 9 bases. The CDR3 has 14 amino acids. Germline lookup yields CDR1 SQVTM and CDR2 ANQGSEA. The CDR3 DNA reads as TGCAGCGTCGAAGGACAGGGGATGGTCGGGGAGCTGTTTTTT. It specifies CSVEGQGMVGELFF.

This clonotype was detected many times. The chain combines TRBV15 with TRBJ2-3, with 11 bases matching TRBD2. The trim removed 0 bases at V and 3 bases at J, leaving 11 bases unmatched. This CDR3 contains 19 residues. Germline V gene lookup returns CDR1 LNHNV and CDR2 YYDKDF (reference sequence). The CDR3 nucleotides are TGTGCCACCAGCAGAGATCGAAATAGCCTAGCGGGAGGAACAGATACGCAGTATTTT. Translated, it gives CATSRDRNSLAGGTDTQYF.

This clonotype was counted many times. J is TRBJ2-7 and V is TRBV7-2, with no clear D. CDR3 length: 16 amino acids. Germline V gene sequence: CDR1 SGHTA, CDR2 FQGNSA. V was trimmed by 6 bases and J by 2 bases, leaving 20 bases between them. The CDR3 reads CASSPVGTTSTYEQYF. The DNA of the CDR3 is TGTGCCAGCAGTCCGGTGGGCACAACGTCAACCTACGAGCAGTACTTC.